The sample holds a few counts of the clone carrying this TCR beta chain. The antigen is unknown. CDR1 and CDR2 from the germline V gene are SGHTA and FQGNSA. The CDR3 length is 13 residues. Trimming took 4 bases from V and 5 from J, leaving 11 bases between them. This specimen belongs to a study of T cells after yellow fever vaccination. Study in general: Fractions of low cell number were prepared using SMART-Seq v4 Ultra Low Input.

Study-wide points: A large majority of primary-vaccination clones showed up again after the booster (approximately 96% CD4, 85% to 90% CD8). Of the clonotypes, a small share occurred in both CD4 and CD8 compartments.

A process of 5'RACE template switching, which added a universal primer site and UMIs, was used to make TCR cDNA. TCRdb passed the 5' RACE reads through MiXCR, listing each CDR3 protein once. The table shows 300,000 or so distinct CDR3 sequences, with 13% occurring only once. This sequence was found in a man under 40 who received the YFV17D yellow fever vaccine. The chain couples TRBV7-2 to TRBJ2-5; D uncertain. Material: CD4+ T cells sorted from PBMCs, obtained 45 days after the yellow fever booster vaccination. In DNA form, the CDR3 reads TGTGCCAGCAGCTGGTCGGGTGGGGAGACCCAGTACTTC. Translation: CASSWSGGETQYF.